This entry lists 14 T cell receptor beta chains sequenced from one sample in a study of technical replicates of blood from a handful of donors. Generated by immunoSEQ multiplex PCR, the TCRdb table keeps only in-frame clones and is missing some. This table holds tens of thousands of clones, around 89% found once. Sequencing was performed on T cells isolated from PBMCs. The receptors stem from a human donor in good health.

The chain is built from TRBV7-2 and TRBJ1-2; tentatively, D is TRBD1 (6 bases). CDR3 length: 15 amino acids. Trimming cost V 1 base and J 6 bases, with 15 bases left between them. Germline V CDR1 and CDR2: SGHTA, FQGNSA. The CDR3 protein is CASSLEGVTGDGYTF. CDR3 nucleotide sequence: TGTGCCAGCAGCTTAGAGGGGGTGACAGGCGATGGCTACACCTTC.

The V call is TRBV27, the J call TRBJ2-7; 11 bases are a match to TRBD2. Per germline, CDR1 MNHEY and CDR2 SMNVEV (reference sequence). This CDR3 has 14 residues. The V and J ends lost 6 bases and 3 bases, in that order; junction bases with no gene match: 4. This chain's CDR3 is CASSPLAGGYEQYF. The CDR3 coding sequence is TGTGCCAGCAGCCCCCTAGCGGGAGGCTACGAGCAGTACTTC.

The CDR3 coding sequence is TGTGCCAGCCGGGGTCACATTGAGCAGTTCTTC. Residues: CASRGHIEQFF. The rearrangement links TRBV7-8 to TRBJ2-1, with TRBD2 as a possible D gene (5 bases). Trimming shortened V by 8 bases and J by 9 bases, and 11 bases separated the two germline ends. The CDR3 is made up of 11 amino acids. Germline V gene sequence: CDR1 SGHVS, CDR2 FQNEAQ.

The chain joins TRBV5-4 to TRBJ2-7; D gene uncertain. V lost 3 bases to trimming and J lost 1 base, with 8 bases between them. This CDR3 is 13 amino acids long. Germline CDR1 SGHNT, CDR2 YYREEE (reference sequence). The CDR3 nucleotides read TGTGCCAGCAGCTACGGTCCGTCCTACGAGCAGTACTTC. Its translation is CASSYGPSYEQYF. The whole variable domain, filled in from reference TRBV5-4 and TRBJ2-7, reads ETGVTQSPTHLIKTRGQQVTLRCSSQSGHNTVSWYQQALGQGPQFIFQYYREEENGRGNFPPRFSGLQFPNYSSELNVNALELDDSALYLCASSYGPSYEQYFGPGTRLTVT.

V is TRBV2 and J is TRBJ2-2; TRBD2 might be the D (6 bases). Trimming left V 5 bases short and J 8 bases short, with 12 bases between. CDR1 is SNHLY and CDR2 is FYNNEI in the germline V gene. The CDR3 sequence is 13 residues long. The chain's CDR3 is CASSPGLAGELFF. For the CDR3, the DNA is TGTGCCAGCAGTCCGGGACTTGCAGGGGAGCTGTTTTTT.

The rearrangement uses TRBV28 and TRBJ1-3; D not resolved. V lost 7 bases to trimming and J lost 8 bases, with 24 bases between them. This CDR3 comprises 16 residues. Germline V gene data show CDR1 as MDHEN and CDR2 as SYDVKM. The CDR3 protein is CASTQLPSGRGDTIYF. DNA of the CDR3: TGTGCCAGCACCCAGCTCCCCTCCGGGCGCGGGGACACCATATATTTT.

The chain links TRBV27 to TRBJ2-1; 11 nucleotides align to TRBD2. Germline CDR1 and CDR2: MNHEY and SMNVEV (reference sequence). The CDR3 totals 15 residues. V dropped 1 base and J dropped 5; count of bases not matched to a gene: 1. CDR3 sequence: CASSLYSGRDNEQFF. As DNA, the CDR3 is TGTGCCAGCAGTTTATATAGCGGGAGGGACAATGAGCAGTTCTTC.

This clone showed up just once. The chain carries TRBV9 and TRBJ2-2; D is ambiguous. The CDR3 is 16 residues long. The V end was cut by 4 bases, the J end by 2 bases, with 15 bases between. Germline V gives CDR1 SGDLS, CDR2 YYNGEE. CDR3 nucleotide sequence: TGTGCCAGCAGCCCCAACGAGGTCGTAAACACCGGGGAGCTGTTTTTT. It specifies CASSPNEVVNTGELFF.

The chain couples TRBV30 to TRBJ2-3; TRBD2 matches at 14 bases. From germline, CDR1 is GTSNPN and CDR2 SVGIG (reference sequence). This CDR3 is built from 15 residues. Germline trimming cut 4 bases from V and 6 bases from J; bases unmatched to any gene: 6. The CDR3 here is CAWTGLAGVRDTQYF. CDR3 coding DNA: TGTGCCTGGACGGGACTAGCGGGAGTACGTGATACGCAGTATTTT.

The chain links TRBV9 to TRBJ2-3; TRBD2 is a possible D gene (6 bases). The CDR3 has 16 residues. CDR1 is SGDLS, CDR2 YYNGEE, per germline. V was cut by 0 bases and J by 5 bases, with 16 bases left in between. The CDR3 here is CASSVDGALGGDTQYF. As DNA, the CDR3 is TGTGCCAGCAGCGTAGATGGGGCCCTCGGGGGAGATACGCAGTATTTT.

V is TRBV6-5 and J is TRBJ2-7, with a tentative D call TRBD1 (6 bases). Germline loops: CDR1 MNHEY, CDR2 SVGAGI. The V end was cut by 6 bases, the J end by 5 bases, with 14 bases between. The CDR3 is 13 residues long. The CDR3 DNA reads TGTGCCAGCAGACTAACCAGGGGACACGAGCAGTACTTC. It specifies CASRLTRGHEQYF.

The chain joins TRBV10-3 to TRBJ2-6; D uncertain. The germline V gene has CDR1 ENHRY and CDR2 SYGVKD. The CDR3 is 13 amino acids. Deletions cut 4 bases from V and 4 bases from J, with 5 bases between. CDR3 amino acids: CAISARGANVLTF. DNA of the CDR3: TGTGCCATCAGTGCGAGGGGGGCCAACGTCCTGACTTTC.

CDR3 loop: CASSLVGQLATNEKLFF. In nucleotides, the CDR3 is TGTGCCAGCAGCTTAGTTGGACAACTTGCAACTAATGAAAAACTGTTTTTT. The chain couples TRBV7-2 to TRBJ1-4; D might be TRBD1 (5 bases). The CDR3 contains 17 residues. CDR1 and CDR2 (germline): SGHTA, FQGNSA. The ends were cut back, 1 base at V and 0 bases at J, with 12 bases in the middle.

This chain uses TRBV7-2 with TRBJ2-3; no clear D. The CDR3 contains 13 residues. Germline CDR1 is SGHTA and CDR2 is FQGNSA. V was cut by 2 bases and J by 6 bases, with 9 bases left in between. CDR3 sequence (DNA): TGTGCCAGCAGCTTAAGGCTAGAGGATACGCAGTATTTT. This sequence encodes CASSLRLEDTQYF.